The entry that follows covers one T cell receptor (beta chain) sequence. These data originate in a study of shared clonotypes between healthy human individuals. The V gene lost 6 bases and the J gene lost 1 base, with 21 bases spanning the gap. The V gene's germline CDR1 is ENHRY and CDR2 SYGVKD. CDR3 length: 17 residues. As handled by the study authors: Junction-only immunoSEQ data arrived without quality scores, meaning filtering differed. The table came from immunoSEQ multiplex PCR; TCRdb's copy has only in-frame clones and leaves some out. V and J calls and clone size are copied from that table; D and trimming were computed from the DNA. Among roughly 2 million clones listed, almost 96% were seen once.

The source is a young man in good health. The chain has TRBV10-3 and TRBJ1-2; a weak D match, TRBD1 (5 bases). Sequenced sample: naive CD4+ T cells sorted from blood. The subset is: CD45RA+ positively selected. Written as DNA, the CDR3 is TGTGCCATCAGAGTTACTTCCGGGACCGATCTTAACTATGGCTACACCTTC. Translation gives CAIRVTSGTDLNYGYTF.